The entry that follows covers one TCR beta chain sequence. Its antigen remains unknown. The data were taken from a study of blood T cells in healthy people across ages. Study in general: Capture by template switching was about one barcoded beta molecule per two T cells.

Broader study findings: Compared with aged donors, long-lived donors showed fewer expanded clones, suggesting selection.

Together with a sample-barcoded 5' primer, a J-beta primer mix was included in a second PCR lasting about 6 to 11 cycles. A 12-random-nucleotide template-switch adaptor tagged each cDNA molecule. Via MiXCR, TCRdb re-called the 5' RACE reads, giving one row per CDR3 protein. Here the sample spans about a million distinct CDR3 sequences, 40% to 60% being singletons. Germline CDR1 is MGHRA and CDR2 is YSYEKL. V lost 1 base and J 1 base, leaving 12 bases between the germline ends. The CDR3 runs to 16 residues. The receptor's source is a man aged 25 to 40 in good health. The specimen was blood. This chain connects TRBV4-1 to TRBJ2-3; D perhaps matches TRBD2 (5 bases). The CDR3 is CASSQGTARGTDTQYF. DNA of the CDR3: TGCGCCAGCAGCCAAGGAACTGCGAGGGGCACAGATACGCAGTATTTT.